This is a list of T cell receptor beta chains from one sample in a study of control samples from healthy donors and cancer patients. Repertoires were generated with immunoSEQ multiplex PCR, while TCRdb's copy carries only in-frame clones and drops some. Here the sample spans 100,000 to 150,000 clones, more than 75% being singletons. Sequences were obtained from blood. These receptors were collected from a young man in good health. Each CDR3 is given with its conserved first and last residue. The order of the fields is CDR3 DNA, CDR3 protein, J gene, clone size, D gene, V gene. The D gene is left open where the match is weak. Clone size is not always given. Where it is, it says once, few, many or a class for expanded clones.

TGTGCCAGCAGCCCCGTCCCGATCCGGCCCACAGATACGCAGTATTTT | CASSPVPIRPTDTQYF | TRBJ2-3 | - | - | TRBV9
TGTGCCAGCAGTTATGGACAGGGAATTAACTATGGCTACACCTTC | CASSYGQGINYGYTF | TRBJ1-2 | - | TRBD1 | TRBV6-5
TGTGCCAGCAGCGTACGAACAGGGGACTCAGAGCAGTACTTC | CASSVRTGDSEQYF | TRBJ2-7 | - | - | TRBV9
TGTGCCATCAGTGAACCAGGGTTGAATATGCAGTTCTTC | CAISEPGLNMQFF | TRBJ2-1 | - | - | TRBV10-3
TGTGCCAGCAGCTTACGATATGGAACATCAATTATGAACACTGAAGCTTTCTTT | CASSLRYGTSIMNTEAFF | TRBJ1-1 | - | - | TRBV11-2
TGTGCCAGCACCTCGAGGCGACTAGCGGGAGGGAGAGGAGAGACCCAGTACTTC | CASTSRRLAGGRGETQYF | TRBJ2-5 | - | TRBD2 | TRBV27
TGTGCCAGCAGCAAGACTAGCACCTACAATGAGCAGTTCTTC | CASSKTSTYNEQFF | TRBJ2-1 | - | TRBD2 | TRBV7-6
TGCAGCGTTGACACAGGGAACTATGGCTACACCTTC | CSVDTGNYGYTF | TRBJ1-2 | - | - | TRBV29-1
TGTGCCAGCAGTTACGGTGGTAGCGATTCCTACGAGCAGTACTTC | CASSYGGSDSYEQYF | TRBJ2-7 | - | - | TRBV6-6
TGTGCCAGCAGTGACTCGACTAGCGGGAGTGATACGCAGTATTTT | CASSDSTSGSDTQYF | TRBJ2-3 | few | TRBD2 | TRBV6-4
TGTGCCACTCTCCATGGGGGGGTGACTAACTATGGCTACACCTTC | CATLHGGVTNYGYTF | TRBJ1-2 | - | - | TRBV24-1
TGTGCCAGCAGTGAATCCGGGAAAACTGAAGCTTTCTTT | CASSESGKTEAFF | TRBJ1-1 | - | - | TRBV6-4
TGTGCCAGCAGTAGGATGGGGAGCTATGGCTACACCTTC | CASSRMGSYGYTF | TRBJ1-2 | - | - | TRBV27
TGTGCCAGTAGTTCCCCGGGGGGCAGAGCTCCATTATCCAATCAGCCCCAGCATTTT | CASSSPGGRAPLSNQPQHF | TRBJ1-5 | - | - | TRBV19
TGTGCCAGCAACCGACTAGCGGGAGGGCAGAAGTTCTTC | CASNRLAGGQKFF | TRBJ2-1 | - | TRBD2 | TRBV11-2
TGTGCCACCAGCAGACAATTCGGGGGGCACACTGAAGCTTTCTTT | CATSRQFGGHTEAFF | TRBJ1-1 | few | - | TRBV15
TGCGCCAGCAGCTTGTCCAGGGGGCGTGGAACTAATGAAAAACTGTTTTTT | CASSLSRGRGTNEKLFF | TRBJ1-4 | - | TRBD1 | TRBV5-1
TGTGCCAGCAGTGACACCACTAGCGGGAGGAGGACCGGGGAGCTGTTTTTT | CASSDTTSGRRTGELFF | TRBJ2-2 | - | TRBD2 | TRBV6-4
TGTGCCAGCAACCCACAGGCAGGGAGCACCGGGGAGCTGTTTTTT | CASNPQAGSTGELFF | TRBJ2-2 | - | - | TRBV27
TGTGCCAGCAGCTTGGGCGGGGGGGGAGTTGGAAACACCATATATTTT | CASSLGGGGVGNTIYF | TRBJ1-3 | - | - | TRBV5-4
TGTGCCACCAGTGGAACACAGGGGACCCTGGGAGAGACCCAGTACTTC | CATSGTQGTLGETQYF | TRBJ2-5 | - | TRBD1 | TRBV24-1
TGTGCCAGCAGCTTAGCACATGACTCGTACAAAAACATTCAGTACTTC | CASSLAHDSYKNIQYF | TRBJ2-4 | - | - | TRBV11-1
TGTGCCAGCAGCCCCGGTGGCGGGAGGGCGTACGAGCAGTACTTC | CASSPGGGRAYEQYF | TRBJ2-7 | - | TRBD2 | TRBV6-2/TRBV6-3
TGTGCCAGCAGCTTATTTTCCACTGAAGCTTTCTTT | CASSLFSTEAFF | TRBJ1-1 | once | - | TRBV7-9
TGTGCCTGGAGTTTCGCACAGGGCTACACCTTC | CAWSFAQGYTF | TRBJ1-2 | - | - | TRBV30
TGTGCCAGCAGCCCTCGACTAGTCACCTACAATGAGCAGTTCTTC | CASSPRLVTYNEQFF | TRBJ2-1 | - | - | TRBV3-1/TRBV3-2
TGTGCCGCCCAACCCCGACCCCATCCAGGGGGAAATTCACCCCTCCACTTT | CAAQPRPHPGGNSPLHF | TRBJ1-6 | - | TRBD1 | TRBV10-3
TGTGCCAGCAGTGATCTAGGGTCGGGCAATCAGCCCCAGCATTTT | CASSDLGSGNQPQHF | TRBJ1-5 | - | - | TRBV6-1
TGCGCCAGCAGCCGCGGGGGACTTCGCTCCTACAATGAGCAGTTCTTC | CASSRGGLRSYNEQFF | TRBJ2-1 | - | TRBD2 | TRBV4-3
TGCGCCAGCAGCCAGGGTGACTCTTACGGACAGGGCAGGACTGAAGCTTTCTTT | CASSQGDSYGQGRTEAFF | TRBJ1-1 | - | TRBD1 | TRBV4-1
TGCGCCAGCAAAGGTCCGCGCTGGACCACTAATGAGCAGTTCTTC | CASKGPRWTTNEQFF | TRBJ2-1 | - | - | TRBV10-1
TGTGCCAGCAGCTTTCATGTCGGGGGGGGAAGCTATGGCTACACCTTC | CASSFHVGGGSYGYTF | TRBJ1-2 | - | - | TRBV7-2
TGTGCCAGCAGCTTACGCCGTAGGCTTGAGCAGTTCTTC | CASSLRRRLEQFF | TRBJ2-1 | - | - | TRBV7-8
TGTGCCACCGAGCGGGGGAGCACAGATACGCAGTATTTT | CATERGSTDTQYF | TRBJ2-3 | - | TRBD2 | TRBV28
TGTGCCAGTAGCCGAAGACTAGCGGCCAACACCGGGGAGCTGTTTTTT | CASSRRLAANTGELFF | TRBJ2-2 | - | TRBD2 | TRBV19
TGTGCCGTAAGGACAGGGGGCGCTTACGAGCAGTACTTC | CAVRTGGAYEQYF | TRBJ2-7 | - | TRBD1 | TRBV30
TGCAGCGTGGGTGGACAGGCTGGATTCTACGAGCAGTACTTC | CSVGGQAGFYEQYF | TRBJ2-7 | - | TRBD1 | TRBV29-1
TGCGCCAGCAGACTATCCACAGATACGCAGTATTTT | CASRLSTDTQYF | TRBJ2-3 | - | - | TRBV5-1
TGTGCCATCAGTGAGTCCGGCGGAGGGGCAGGGCAATATTTT | CAISESGGGAGQYF | TRBJ1-3 | once | - | TRBV10-3
TGTGCCAGCAGTCAAGTCTCCGGGAATTCACCCCTCCACTTT | CASSQVSGNSPLHF | TRBJ1-6 | - | - | TRBV6-2/TRBV6-3
TGTGCCACCAGCAAATACAGGGGACCCAATCTGAACACTGAAGCTTTCTTT | CATSKYRGPNLNTEAFF | TRBJ1-1 | - | TRBD1 | TRBV15
TGTGCCAGTGGAAAACAGGGGGTTCATAGCAATCAGCCCCAGCATTTT | CASGKQGVHSNQPQHF | TRBJ1-5 | - | TRBD1 | TRBV19
TGTGCCAGCAGTTTGAACCGGGGGCATGGCTACACCTTC | CASSLNRGHGYTF | TRBJ1-2 | - | - | TRBV27